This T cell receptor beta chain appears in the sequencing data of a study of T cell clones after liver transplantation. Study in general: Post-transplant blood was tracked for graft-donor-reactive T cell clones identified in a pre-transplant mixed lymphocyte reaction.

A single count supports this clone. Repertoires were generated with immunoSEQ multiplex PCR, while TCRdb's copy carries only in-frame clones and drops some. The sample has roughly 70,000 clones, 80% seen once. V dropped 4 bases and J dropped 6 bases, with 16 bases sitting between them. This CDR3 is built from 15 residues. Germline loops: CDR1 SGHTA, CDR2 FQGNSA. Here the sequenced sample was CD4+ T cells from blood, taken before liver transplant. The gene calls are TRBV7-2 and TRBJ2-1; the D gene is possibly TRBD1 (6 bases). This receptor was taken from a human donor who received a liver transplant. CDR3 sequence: CASSSQGTAANEQFF. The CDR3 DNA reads TGTGCCAGCAGCTCACAGGGTACCGCTGCCAATGAGCAGTTCTTC.